The 5 T cell receptor beta chains presented below share a single source sample, sequenced in a study of T cell repertoires in cytomegalovirus infection. TCRdb independently ran MiXCR on the reads; one entry per CDR3 protein. The sample lists hundreds of thousands of distinct CDR3 sequences, approximately 32% occurring once. The antigens these receptors bind are not known. This specimen consisted of cultured CD8+ T cells from PBMCs, obtained from culture after CMV antigen stimulation. Every receptor here comes from a human donor in good health (CMV status not recorded). Some clones in this sample may be carry-over from other donors' samples.

In its sample, this clonotype was seen many times. This sequence joins TRBV6-5 and TRBJ2-3, with TRBD1 identical over 9 bases. This CDR3 contains 16 residues. CDR1 and CDR2 (germline): MNHEY, SVGAGI. V lost 2 bases, J lost 6 bases, and 9 bases stayed unmatched. CDR3 residues: CASSYTGGVLTDTQYF. The DNA of the CDR3 is TGTGCCAGCAGTTACACAGGGGGCGTACTAACCGATACGCAGTATTTT.

This chain joins TRBV5-1 and TRBJ2-5, with D perhaps matching TRBD2 (5 bases). The CDR3 extends over 14 amino acids. Germline V CDR1 and CDR2: SGHRS, YFSETQ. V dropped 5 bases and J dropped 4 bases, with 15 bases sitting between them. CDR3 in DNA: TGCGCCAGCAGATATCCCGGGGAGACAGAGACCCAGTACTTC. Protein sequence: CASRYPGETETQYF.

The sample holds a few counts of this clonotype. V and J are TRBV7-6 and TRBJ2-7; TRBD2 might be the D (7 bases). The V end lost 7 bases, the J end lost 4 bases, and 17 bases lay between the germline ends. The CDR3 runs to 14 residues. The germline V gene has CDR1 SGHVS and CDR2 FNYEAQ. The CDR3 region is CASTPGEGGYEQYF. CDR3 nucleotides: TGTGCCAGCACCCCGGGGGAGGGGGGGTACGAGCAGTACTTC.

The CDR3 nucleotides read TGTGCCAGCAGCTACCTGGACAGGATGAACACTGAAGCTTTCTTT. It yields the protein CASSYLDRMNTEAFF. The rearrangement joins TRBV7-9 to TRBJ1-1; 7 positions agree with TRBD1. This CDR3 is built from 15 residues. With V trimmed by 4 bases and J by 0 bases, 5 bases remained unmatched. Per germline, CDR1 SEHNR and CDR2 FQNEAQ (reference sequence).

V and J are TRBV27 and TRBJ2-6; no clear D gene. Per the germline V gene, CDR1 is MNHEY and CDR2 is SMNVEV (reference sequence). The CDR3 has 14 amino acids. The V end lost 4 bases, the J end lost 4 bases, and 8 bases lay between the germline ends. The CDR3 here is CASSSIGGANVLTF. The CDR3 DNA follows: TGTGCCAGCAGTTCGATTGGAGGGGCCAACGTCCTGACTTTC.